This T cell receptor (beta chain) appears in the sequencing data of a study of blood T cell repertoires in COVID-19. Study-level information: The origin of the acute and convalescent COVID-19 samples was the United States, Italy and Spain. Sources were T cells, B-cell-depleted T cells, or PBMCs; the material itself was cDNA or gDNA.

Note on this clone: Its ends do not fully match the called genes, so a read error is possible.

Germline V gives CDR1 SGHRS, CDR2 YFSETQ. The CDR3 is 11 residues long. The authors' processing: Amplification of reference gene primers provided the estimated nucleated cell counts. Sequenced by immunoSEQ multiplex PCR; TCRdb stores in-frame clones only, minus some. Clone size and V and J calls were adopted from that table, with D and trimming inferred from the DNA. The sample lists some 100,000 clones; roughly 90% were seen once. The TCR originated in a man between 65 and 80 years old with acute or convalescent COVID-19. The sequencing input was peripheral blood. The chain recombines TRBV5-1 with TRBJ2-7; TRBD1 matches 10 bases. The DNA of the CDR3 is TGCGCCAGCAGCCGGGGACAGGGGCAAGACTTC. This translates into CASSRGQGQDF.